This TCR beta chain originates from a study of blood T cell repertoires in COVID-19. Study-wide context: The analysed material was cDNA or gDNA that came from T cells, B-cell-depleted T cells, or PBMCs.

V shed 1 base and J 3 bases; nucleotides not matched to a gene: 12. Looked up from germline, CDR1 is MNHEY and CDR2 is SMNVEV (reference sequence). This CDR3 is built from 18 residues. Original methodology: Nucleated cell counts were estimated from reference gene primer amplification. Only in-frame clones appear in the TCRdb table, and some are missing; sequencing was by immunoSEQ multiplex PCR. That table furnishes V, J and clone size, whereas the DNA furnished D and trimming. Counted here are tens of thousands of clones, approximately 80% occurring once; the ten biggest clones make up roughly 25%. This chain joins TRBV27 and TRBJ1-1; 9 bases agree with TRBD1. Specimen: peripheral blood. The sequence was obtained from a man aged 55 to 69 with acute or convalescent COVID-19. This CDR3 reads CASSLFYVGQGGYTEAFF. The CDR3 coding sequence is TGTGCCAGCAGTTTATTTTATGTGGGACAGGGTGGATACACTGAAGCTTTCTTT.